The clone carrying this T cell receptor beta chain was detected only once. Its antigen is undetermined. Distinct nucleotide sequences in the sample also encode this CDR3. Several immunoSEQ plates received, in even portions, the genomic DNA of each subset. TCRdb's table, derived via immunoSEQ multiplex PCR, lists solely in-frame clones and lacks some. The sample includes about 1,500,000 clones, more than 95% of them seen just once. The sample originates from a study of shared clonotypes between healthy human individuals. Looking at the study overall: The composition of the donors was a couple of women and a few men aged 18 to 49. Overall study findings and caveats: Around 5% was the fraction of naive CD4 clonotypes found shared across a few donors. Clonotype sharing among donors was expected to depend on sequencing depth.

Germline V lookup: CDR1 SGDLS, CDR2 YYNGEE. CDR3 size: 14 residues. With 0 bases removed from V and 3 bases from J, the gap between germline ends came to 7 bases. The chain recombines TRBV9 with TRBJ2-1, with D maybe TRBD2 (5 bases). The clonotype was recovered from a man aged 25-45 years in good health. Sequencing was done on a sample of naive CD4+ T cells sorted from blood. Subset indicated: CD45RA+ positively selected. In nucleotides, the CDR3 is TGTGCCAGCAGCGTAGCCGGGAACTACAATGAGCAGTTCTTC. This encodes CASSVAGNYNEQFF.